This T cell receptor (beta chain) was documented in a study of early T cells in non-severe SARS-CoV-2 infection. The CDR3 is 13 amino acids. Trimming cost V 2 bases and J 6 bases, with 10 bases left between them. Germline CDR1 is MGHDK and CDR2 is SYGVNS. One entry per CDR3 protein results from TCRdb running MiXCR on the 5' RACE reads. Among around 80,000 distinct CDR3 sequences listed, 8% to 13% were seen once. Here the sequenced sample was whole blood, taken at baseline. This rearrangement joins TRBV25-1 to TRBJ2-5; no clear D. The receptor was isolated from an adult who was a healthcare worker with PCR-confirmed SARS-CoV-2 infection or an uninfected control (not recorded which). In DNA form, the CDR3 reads TGTGCCAGCAGTGAAGCAGCGAGGCAGACCCAGTACTTC. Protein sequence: CASSEAARQTQYF.